This T cell receptor beta chain stems from a study of early T cells in non-severe SARS-CoV-2 infection. Findings and caveats of the study: Matches to VDJdb favored anti-spike CD8 responses and missed private and CD4 specificities.

Trimming pared 3 bases from V and 6 bases from J, leaving 14 bases between. This CDR3 spans 13 amino acids. From germline, CDR1 is DFQATT and CDR2 SNEGSKA (reference sequence). As concerns this clonotype: Its cognate antigen is unknown.

As part of library construction, unique molecular identifiers were attached to individual cDNA molecules. Each CDR3 protein gets one entry after TCRdb re-called the 5' RACE reads with MiXCR. The table includes tens of thousands of distinct CDR3 sequences, roughly 9.1% detected once. The material was whole blood, obtained at baseline. The J gene is TRBJ1-2, the V gene TRBV20-1; no reliable D call. This sequence originates from an adult who was a healthcare worker with PCR-confirmed SARS-CoV-2 infection or an uninfected control (not recorded which). The CDR3 reads CSASGYPFNGYTF. For the CDR3, the DNA is TGCAGTGCTAGCGGATACCCATTTAATGGCTACACCTTC.